This TCR beta chain was identified in a study of regulatory T cells in long-lasting Graves disease. CDR1 SGHTA and CDR2 FQGTGA come from the germline V gene. Trimming pared 5 bases from V and 5 bases from J, leaving 10 bases between. This CDR3 comprises 13 residues. Time point indicated: newly diagnosed GD, antithyroid drugs for less than 3 months. PBMCs provided the RNA from which the TCR library was made. The source of the patients was an endocrinology department in Xi'an, China. This clonotype has at least ten counts. Its antigen is currently unknown. General observations from the study: Patients with persistent Graves' had lower TCR diversity than newly diagnosed patients.

Construction of TCR beta libraries relied on iRepertoire HTBI primers and on Arm-PCR targeting CDR3 regions. MiXCR, run by TCRdb on the multiplex PCR reads, gives a single entry per CDR3 protein. The data contain approximately 400,000 distinct CDR3 sequences, about an eighth of them seen just once; the ten biggest clones take up around 18%. The data also belong to a second study, concerning T cells in Graves' hyperthyroidism and ophthalmopathy. That source adds: A set of HTBI primers served as the primers for a first-round RT-PCR of the TCR CDR3.

The genes are TRBV7-3 and TRBJ2-1, with a weak D call TRBD2 (6 bases). The sequence came from a young woman with Graves disease. The starting material was peripheral blood mononuclear cells (PBMCs), obtained at new diagnosis, from a patient treated with antithyroid drugs. The CDR3 DNA follows: TGTGCCAGCAGCCGGGAGAGGGACAATGAGCAGTTCTTC. The encoded protein is CASSRERDNEQFF.